This T cell receptor beta chain originates from a study of shared clonotypes between healthy human individuals. The repertoire was sequenced with immunoSEQ multiplex PCR; TCRdb's copy has only in-frame clones and lacks some. The sample has millions of clones; around nine tenths are singletons. The specimen was naive CD4+ T cells sorted from blood. The subset denotes: CD45RA+ positively selected. The origin of this receptor is a man between 18 and 35 years old in good health.

CDR3 loop: CASSPHFGRVVNEKLFF. The CDR3 coding sequence is TGTGCCAGCAGCCCTCACTTTGGACGGGTAGTTAATGAAAAACTGTTTTTT. This rearrangement joins TRBV5-5 to TRBJ1-4; no firm D call. The CDR3 covers 17 residues. With 4 bases removed from V and 4 bases from J, the gap between germline ends came to 20 bases. Germline V gene data show CDR1 as SGHKS and CDR2 as YYEKEE (reference sequence).